The sequence of this T cell receptor beta chain was determined in a study of CD8 T cells in Susac syndrome. RNA totalling roughly 0.45 to 1 ug underwent reverse transcription with random hexamers. TCRdb used MiXCR to reprocess the immunoSEQ multiplex PCR reads, holding one entry per CDR3 protein. The sample carries around 300,000 distinct CDR3 sequences, approximately 91% recorded once. Germline values: CDR1 LGHDT, CDR2 YNNKEL (reference sequence). The CDR3 is made up of 16 amino acids. Trimming cost V 4 bases and J 4 bases; bases outside gene matches: 9. This receptor was taken from a human donor with multiple sclerosis. This sequence joins TRBV3-1 and TRBJ2-1, with TRBD2 matching 8 bases. The specimen sequenced was CD8+ T cells from PBMCs. CDR3 protein: CASSPLVQREYNEQFF. The CDR3 bases are TGTGCCAGCAGCCCCCTGGTGCAGCGGGAGTACAATGAGCAGTTCTTC.